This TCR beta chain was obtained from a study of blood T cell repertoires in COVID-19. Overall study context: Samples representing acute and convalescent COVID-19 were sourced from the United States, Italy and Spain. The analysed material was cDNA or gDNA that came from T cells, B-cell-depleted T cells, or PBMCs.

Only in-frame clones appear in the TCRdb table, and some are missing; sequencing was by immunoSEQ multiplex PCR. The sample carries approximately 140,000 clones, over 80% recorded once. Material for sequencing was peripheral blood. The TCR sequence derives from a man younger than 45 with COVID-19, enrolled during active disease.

For the CDR3, the DNA is TGTGCCAGCAGCCCAGAGATACAGAGCTCCTACAATGAGCAGTTCTTC. The encoded protein is CASSPEIQSSYNEQFF. The chain is built from TRBV5-5 and TRBJ2-1; no clear D. The CDR3 runs to 16 residues. The germline CDR1 and CDR2 sequences are SGHKS and YYEKEE (reference sequence). V was clipped by 4 bases and J by 0 bases, with 14 bases between them.